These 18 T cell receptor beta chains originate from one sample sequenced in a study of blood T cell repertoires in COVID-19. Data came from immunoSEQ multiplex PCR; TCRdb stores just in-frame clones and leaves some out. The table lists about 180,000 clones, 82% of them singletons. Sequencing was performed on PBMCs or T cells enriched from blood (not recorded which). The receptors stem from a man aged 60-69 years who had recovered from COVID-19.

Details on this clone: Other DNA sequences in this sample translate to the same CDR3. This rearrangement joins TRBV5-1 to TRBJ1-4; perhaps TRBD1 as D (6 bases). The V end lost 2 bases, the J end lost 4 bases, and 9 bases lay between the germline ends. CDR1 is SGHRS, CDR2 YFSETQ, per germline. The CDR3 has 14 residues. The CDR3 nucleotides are TGCGCCAGCAGCTTACAGGGATATAATGAAAAACTGTTTTTT. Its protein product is CASSLQGYNEKLFF. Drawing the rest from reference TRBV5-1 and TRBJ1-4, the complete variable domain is KAGVTQTPRYLIKTRGQQVTLSCSPISGHRSVSWYQQTPGQGLQFLFEYFSETQRNKGNFPGRFSGRQFSNSRSEMNVSTLELGDSALYLCASSLQGYNEKLFFGSGTQLSVL.

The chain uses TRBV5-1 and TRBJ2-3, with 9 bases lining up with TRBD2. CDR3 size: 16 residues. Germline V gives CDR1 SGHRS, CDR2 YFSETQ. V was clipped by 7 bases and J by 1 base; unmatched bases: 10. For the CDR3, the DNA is TGCGCCAGCTGGATGACTAGCGGTCGAGGCACAGATACGCAGTATTTT. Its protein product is CASWMTSGRGTDTQYF.

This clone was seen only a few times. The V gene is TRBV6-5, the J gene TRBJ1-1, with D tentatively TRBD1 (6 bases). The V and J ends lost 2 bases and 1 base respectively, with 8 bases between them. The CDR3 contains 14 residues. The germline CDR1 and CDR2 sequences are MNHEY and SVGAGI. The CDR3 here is CASSYQGRNTEAFF. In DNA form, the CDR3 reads TGTGCCAGCAGTTACCAGGGGCGGAACACTGAAGCTTTCTTT.

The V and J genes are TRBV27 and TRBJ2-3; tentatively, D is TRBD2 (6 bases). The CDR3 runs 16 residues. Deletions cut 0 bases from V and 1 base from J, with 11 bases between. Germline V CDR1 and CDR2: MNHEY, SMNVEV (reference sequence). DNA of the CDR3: TGTGCCAGCAGTTTATCACTAGCCGCTCGCACAGATACGCAGTATTTT. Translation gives CASSLSLAARTDTQYF.

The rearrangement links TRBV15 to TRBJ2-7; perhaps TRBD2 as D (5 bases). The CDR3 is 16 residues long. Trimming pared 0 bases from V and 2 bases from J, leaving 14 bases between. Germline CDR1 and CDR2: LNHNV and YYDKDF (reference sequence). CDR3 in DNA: TGTGCCACCAGCAGAGATATCGACGACGGGGCCTACGAGCAGTACTTC. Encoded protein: CATSRDIDDGAYEQYF. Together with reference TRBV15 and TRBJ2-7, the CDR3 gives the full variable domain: DAMVIQNPRYQVTQFGKPVTLSCSQTLNHNVMYWYQQKSSQAPKLLFHYYDKDFNNEADTPDNFQSRRPNTSFCFLDIRSPGLGDTAMYLCATSRDIDDGAYEQYFGPGTRLTVT.

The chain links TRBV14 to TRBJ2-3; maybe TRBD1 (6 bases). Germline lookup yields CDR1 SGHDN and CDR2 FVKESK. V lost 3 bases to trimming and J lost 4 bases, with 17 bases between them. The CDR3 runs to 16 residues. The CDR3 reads CASSQLDRALADTQYF. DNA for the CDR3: TGTGCCAGCAGCCAGTTGGACAGAGCCCTCGCAGATACGCAGTATTTT.

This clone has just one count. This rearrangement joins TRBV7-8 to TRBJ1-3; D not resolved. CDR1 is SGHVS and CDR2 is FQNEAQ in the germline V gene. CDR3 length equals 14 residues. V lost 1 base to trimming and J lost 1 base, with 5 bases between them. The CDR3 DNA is TGTGCCAGCAGCTTAGGGACTTCTGGAAACACCATATATTTT. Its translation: CASSLGTSGNTIYF.

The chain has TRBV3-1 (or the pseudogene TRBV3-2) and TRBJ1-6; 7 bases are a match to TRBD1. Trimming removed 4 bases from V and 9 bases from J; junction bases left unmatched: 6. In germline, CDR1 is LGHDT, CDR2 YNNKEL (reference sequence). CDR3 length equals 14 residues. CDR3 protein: CASSPGTDVSPLHF. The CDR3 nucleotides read TGTGCCAGCAGCCCCGGGACAGACGTTTCACCCCTCCACTTT.

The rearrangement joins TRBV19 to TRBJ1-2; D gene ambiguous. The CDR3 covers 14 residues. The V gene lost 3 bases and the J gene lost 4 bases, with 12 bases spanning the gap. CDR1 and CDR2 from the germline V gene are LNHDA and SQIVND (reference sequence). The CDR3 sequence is CASSIDFGSYGYTF. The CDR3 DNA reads TGTGCCAGTAGTATTGACTTCGGGAGCTATGGCTACACCTTC. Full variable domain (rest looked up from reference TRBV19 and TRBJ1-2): DGGITQSPKYLFRKEGQNVTLSCEQNLNHDAMYWYRQDPGQGLRLIYYSQIVNDFQKGDIAEGYSVSREKKESFPLTVTSAQKNPTAFYLCASSIDFGSYGYTFGSGTRLTVV.

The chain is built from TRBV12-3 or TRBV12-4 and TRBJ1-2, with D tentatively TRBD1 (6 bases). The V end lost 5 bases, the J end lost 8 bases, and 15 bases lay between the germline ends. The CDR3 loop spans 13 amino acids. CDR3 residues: CASSVTGLGGYTF. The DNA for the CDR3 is TGTGCCAGCAGTGTGACAGGCCTGGGGGGCTACACCTTC.

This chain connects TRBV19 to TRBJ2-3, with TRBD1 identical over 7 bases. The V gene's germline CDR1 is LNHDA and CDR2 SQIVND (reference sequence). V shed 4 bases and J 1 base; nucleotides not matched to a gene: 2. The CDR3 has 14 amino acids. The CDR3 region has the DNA TGTGCCAGTAGTAGTGGGACAGGCACAGATACGCAGTATTTT. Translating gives CASSSGTGTDTQYF.

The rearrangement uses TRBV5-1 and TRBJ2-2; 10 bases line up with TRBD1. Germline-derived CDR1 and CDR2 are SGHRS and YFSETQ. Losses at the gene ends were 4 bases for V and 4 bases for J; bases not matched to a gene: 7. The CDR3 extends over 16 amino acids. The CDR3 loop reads CASSTGQGLTTGELFF. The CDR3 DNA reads TGCGCCAGCAGCACGGGACAGGGGTTAACCACCGGGGAGCTGTTTTTT.

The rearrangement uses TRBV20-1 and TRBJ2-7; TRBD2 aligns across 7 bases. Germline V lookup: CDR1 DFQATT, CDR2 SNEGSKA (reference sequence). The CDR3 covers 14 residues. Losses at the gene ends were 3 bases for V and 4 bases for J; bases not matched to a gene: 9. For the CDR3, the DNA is TGCAGTGCTAGTGGAGGCGGGAGCGGGTACGAGCAGTACTTC. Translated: CSASGGGSGYEQYF.

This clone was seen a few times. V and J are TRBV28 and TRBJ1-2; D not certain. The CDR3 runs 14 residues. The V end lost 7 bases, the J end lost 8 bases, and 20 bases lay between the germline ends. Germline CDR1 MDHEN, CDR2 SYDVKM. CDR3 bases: TGTGCCAGCACCTACTCCGGAGAGGGTCGAGGCTACACCTTC. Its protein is CASTYSGEGRGYTF.

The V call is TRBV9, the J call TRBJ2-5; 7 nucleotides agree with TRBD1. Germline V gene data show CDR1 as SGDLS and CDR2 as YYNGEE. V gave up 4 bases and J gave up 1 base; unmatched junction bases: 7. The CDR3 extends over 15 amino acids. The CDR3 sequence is CASSPRGSGQETQYF. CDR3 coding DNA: TGTGCCAGCAGCCCCAGGGGGTCCGGCCAAGAGACCCAGTACTTC.

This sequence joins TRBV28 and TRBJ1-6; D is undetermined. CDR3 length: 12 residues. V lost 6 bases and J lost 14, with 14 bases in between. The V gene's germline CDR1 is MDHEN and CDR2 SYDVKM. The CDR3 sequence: CASSTRRVALHF. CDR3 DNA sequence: TGTGCCAGCAGCACTCGCCGGGTGGCCCTCCACTTT.

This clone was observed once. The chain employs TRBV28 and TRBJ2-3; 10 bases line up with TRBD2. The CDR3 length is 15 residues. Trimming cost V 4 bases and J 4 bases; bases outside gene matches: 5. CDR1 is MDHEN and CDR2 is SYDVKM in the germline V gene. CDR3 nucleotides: TGTGCCAGCAGTTCGGGGACTAGCGATTCAGATACGCAGTATTTT. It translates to CASSSGTSDSDTQYF.

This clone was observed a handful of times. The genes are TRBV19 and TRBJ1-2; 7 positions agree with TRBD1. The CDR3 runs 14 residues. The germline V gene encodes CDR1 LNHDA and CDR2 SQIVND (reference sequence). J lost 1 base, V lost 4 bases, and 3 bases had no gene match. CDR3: CASSTDRDNYGYTF. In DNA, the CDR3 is TGTGCCAGTAGTACCGACAGGGATAACTATGGCTACACCTTC.